This TCR beta chain emerged from a study of T cells in Graves' hyperthyroidism and ophthalmopathy. This clonotype was found many times. Its target is unknown. The TCR beta CDR3 regions underwent amplification using RNA transcripts as the source. Primed by the HTBI set, a first-round RT-PCR was run on the TCR CDR3. MiXCR, run by TCRdb on the multiplex PCR reads, gives a single entry per CDR3 protein. The sample holds about 350,000 distinct CDR3 sequences, 12% to 15% seen once. V was cut by 5 bases and J by 1 base, with 6 bases left in between. The CDR3 length is 12 residues. Germline values: CDR1 SGHRS, CDR2 YFSETQ. The study, taken as a whole, reports: From stable hyperthyroidism, ophthalmopathy was set apart by a 13 V-J model. Researchers found most expanded thyroid clonotypes above 0.001 in blood as well.

This TCR was sampled from a woman in her fifties or sixties with Graves' ophthalmopathy. The specimen was blood. The chain has TRBV5-1 and TRBJ1-1, with D perhaps TRBD1 (5 bases). CDR3 sequence reads: CASSTGNTEAFF. The CDR3 bases are TGCGCCAGCAGTACAGGGAACACTGAAGCTTTCTTT.